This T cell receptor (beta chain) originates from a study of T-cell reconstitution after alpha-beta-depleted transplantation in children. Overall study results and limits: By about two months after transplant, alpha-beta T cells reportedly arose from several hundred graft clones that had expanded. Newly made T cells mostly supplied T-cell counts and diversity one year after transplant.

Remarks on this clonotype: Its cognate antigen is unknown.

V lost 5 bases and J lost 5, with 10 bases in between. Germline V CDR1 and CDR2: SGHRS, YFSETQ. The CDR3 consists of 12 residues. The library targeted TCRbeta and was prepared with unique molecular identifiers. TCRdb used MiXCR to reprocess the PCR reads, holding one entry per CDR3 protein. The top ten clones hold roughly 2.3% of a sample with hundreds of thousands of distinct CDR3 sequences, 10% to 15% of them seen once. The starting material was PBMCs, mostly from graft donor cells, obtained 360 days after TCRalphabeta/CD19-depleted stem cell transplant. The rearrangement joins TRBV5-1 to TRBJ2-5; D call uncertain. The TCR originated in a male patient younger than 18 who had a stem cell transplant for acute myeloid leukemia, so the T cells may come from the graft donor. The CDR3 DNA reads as TGCGCCAGCAGGTGGGGTAGGGAGACCCAGTACTTC. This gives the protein CASRWGRETQYF.